A selection of T cell receptor beta chains follows, all from one sample in a study of cytomegalovirus exposure and HLA in healthy donors. Measured with immunoSEQ multiplex PCR; TCRdb has only the in-frame clones, and not every one. Counted here are roughly 200,000 clones, roughly 88% occurring once; the ten biggest clones make up about 0.77%. Sequenced: PBMCs. The receptors come from a boy younger than 10 in good health and CMV-seronegative. Both conserved end residues are part of each CDR3. The D gene is left open where the match is weak. Expanded clones get a size class; other rows say once, few or many, or leave the size out.

>.|.|TRBJ1-1|TRBV6-5
CASSYRGSTEAFF
TGTGCCAGCAGTTACAGGGGGTCCACTGAAGCTTTCTTT
>TRBD1|.|TRBJ2-7|TRBV10-3
CAISDGTGGSHEQYF
TGTGCCATCAGTGACGGGACAGGGGGTTCCCACGAGCAGTACTTC
>.|.|TRBJ1-5|TRBV7-6
CASSLSAAGANQPQHF
TGTGCCAGCAGCTTATCTGCAGCGGGAGCCAATCAGCCCCAGCATTTT
>TRBD1|.|TRBJ1-2|TRBV27
CASSLWGGTEEGYTF
TGTGCCAGCAGTCTATGGGGCGGGACAGAAGAAGGCTACACCTTC
>TRBD2|.|TRBJ2-7|TRBV6-5
CASSYSASGVSYEQYF
TGTGCCAGCAGTTACTCGGCTAGCGGGGTCTCCTACGAGCAGTACTTC
>.|.|TRBJ1-1|TRBV25-1
CASSVGVNTEAFF
TGTGCCAGCAGTGTAGGGGTGAACACTGAAGCTTTCTTT
>.|once|TRBJ2-7|TRBV14
CASSQGGLRYEQYF
TGTGCCAGCAGCCAAGGGGGCCTTCGATACGAGCAGTACTTC
>.|.|TRBJ2-3|TRBV9
CASSVESSPLPDTQYF
TGTGCCAGCAGCGTAGAGTCTAGCCCCCTCCCAGATACGCAGTATTTT
>TRBD1|.|TRBJ2-2|TRBV4-1
CASSDRAKSTGELFF
TGCGCCAGCAGTGACAGGGCCAAGAGCACCGGGGAGCTGTTTTTT
>.|few|TRBJ2-7|TRBV6-5
CASSYSSRDGEQYF
TGTGCCAGCAGTTACTCTTCGAGGGATGGCGAGCAGTACTTC
>TRBD1|few|TRBJ1-1|TRBV29-1
CSVPGQGGSRF
TGCAGCGTCCCGGGACAGGGAGGTTCCCGCTTT
>.|.|TRBJ2-7|TRBV6-5
CASSPLDPGPYEQYF
TGTGCCAGCAGCCCATTAGACCCTGGGCCCTACGAGCAGTACTTC
>TRBD2|.|TRBJ2-5|TRBV11-3
CASSPSSGQETQYF
TGTGCCAGCAGCCCCTCTAGCGGCCAAGAGACCCAGTACTTC
>TRBD2|few|TRBJ2-2|TRBV6-1
CASRGLDLGELFF
TGTGCCAGCAGAGGACTAGATCTCGGGGAGCTGTTTTTT
>.|few|TRBJ1-1|TRBV6-1
CASSVADNMNTEAFF
TGTGCCAGCAGTGTCGCAGATAATATGAACACTGAAGCTTTCTTT
>.|.|TRBJ2-5|TRBV5-6
CASSLGGTELREYF
TGTGCCAGCAGCTTGGGCGGGACGGAGTTAAGGGAGTACTTC
>.|.|TRBJ2-3|TRBV4-1
CASSQGTANTDTQYF
TGCGCCAGCAGCCAAGGGACAGCTAACACAGATACGCAGTATTTT
>.|once|TRBJ2-3|TRBV4-2
CASSQDSGTDTQYF
TGTGCCAGCAGCCAAGATAGCGGCACAGATACGCAGTATTTT
>.|.|TRBJ2-2|TRBV7-9
CASTRRTGELFF
TGTGCCAGCACTAGAAGGACCGGGGAGCTGTTTTTT
>TRBD1|.|TRBJ1-2|TRBV6-1
CASSPPGGGDGYTF
TGTGCCAGCAGTCCCCCAGGGGGCGGGGATGGCTACACCTTC
>TRBD1|.|TRBJ1-6|TRBV10-1
CASSESRQGNSPLHF
TGCGCCAGCAGTGAGTCGAGACAGGGTAATTCACCCCTCCACTTT
>TRBD1|few|TRBJ1-3|TRBV2
CATSGTGEGNTIYF
TGTGCCACCTCAGGGACAGGGGAAGGAAACACCATATATTTT
>.|.|TRBJ2-2|TRBV12-5
CASGLASDRINTGELFF
TGTGCTAGTGGTTTGGCATCCGACAGGATAAACACCGGGGAGCTGTTTTTT
>.|once|TRBJ1-4|TRBV6-5
CASPATNEKLFF
TGTGCCAGCCCCGCAACTAATGAAAAACTGTTTTTT
>.|.|TRBJ2-7|TRBV7-8
CASSLASSSYEQYF
TGTGCCAGCAGCTTAGCGTCGAGCTCCTACGAGCAGTACTTC
>.|.|TRBJ2-1|TRBV11-3
CASSLGGSYNEQFF
TGTGCCAGCAGCTTAGGCGGATCCTACAATGAGCAGTTCTTC
>TRBD2|.|TRBJ2-3|TRBV11-2
CASSLAGLAGDTQYF
TGTGCCAGCAGCTTAGCCGGACTAGCGGGAGATACGCAGTATTTT
>.|.|TRBJ2-5|TRBV5-1
CASSLEVLEVETQYF
TGCGCCAGCAGCTTGGAGGTGCTAGAGGTAGAGACCCAGTACTTC
>TRBD1|.|TRBJ2-7|TRBV6-6
CAVARGQVMSEQYF
TGTGCCGTTGCCCGGGGACAGGTGATGTCCGAGCAGTACTTC
>.|.|TRBJ2-2|TRBV4-1
CASSQEQVGELFF
TGCGCCAGCAGCCAAGAGCAGGTCGGGGAGCTGTTTTTT
>TRBD1|.|TRBJ1-2|TRBV2
CASSPGTGVAGYTF
TGTGCCAGCAGTCCCGGGACAGGGGTCGCTGGCTACACCTTC
>.|.|TRBJ1-5|TRBV19
CASSMAFLEGLSNQPQHF
TGTGCCAGTAGTATGGCTTTTTTGGAGGGGTTGAGCAATCAGCCCCAGCATTTT
>.|.|TRBJ2-7|TRBV30
CAWSRPNTYEQYF
TGTGCCTGGAGCAGGCCTAATACCTACGAGCAGTACTTC
>TRBD1|.|TRBJ1-6|TRBV27
CASSPGTGIDSPLHF
TGTGCCAGCAGCCCCGGGACAGGGATTGATTCACCCCTCCACTTT
>.|.|TRBJ2-7|TRBV10-3
CAISEPRARETYEQYF
TGTGCCATCAGTGAACCTAGGGCCCGGGAGACCTACGAGCAGTACTTC
>TRBD2|.|TRBJ2-4|TRBV7-8
CASSLVAGGHGGILYF
TGTGCCAGCAGCTTAGTGGCGGGAGGGCACGGGGGCATTCTGTACTTC
>TRBD1|once|TRBJ2-3|TRBV5-1
CASSLEGASTDTQYF
TGCGCCAGCAGCTTGGAGGGGGCAAGCACAGATACGCAGTATTTT
>TRBD2|.|TRBJ2-1|TRBV5-4
CASSSGTSDYPRFF
TGTGCCAGCAGCTCCGGGACTAGCGATTATCCCAGGTTCTTC
>TRBD2|.|TRBJ2-7|TRBV6-5
CASSYIAGDAYEQYF
TGTGCCAGCAGTTACATAGCGGGAGACGCCTACGAGCAGTACTTC
>.|.|TRBJ1-1|TRBV2
CARKDSRNLNTEAFF
TGTGCCAGGAAGGACAGCCGCAATCTTAACACTGAAGCTTTCTTT
>.|.|TRBJ2-1|TRBV11-1
CASRQALGNEQFF
TGTGCCAGCAGACAGGCTTTAGGCAATGAGCAGTTCTTC
>.|.|TRBJ1-2|TRBV30
CAWGSGPVDWGYTF
TGTGCCTGGGGGAGCGGGCCGGTTGACTGGGGCTACACCTTC
>.|.|TRBJ1-5|TRBV19
CASTTTGRYSNQPQHF
TGTGCCAGTACCACGACAGGTCGATATAGCAATCAGCCCCAGCATTTT
>.|.|TRBJ1-2|TRBV9
CASSVGTGIYGYTF
TGTGCCAGCAGCGTAGGTACAGGCATCTATGGCTACACCTTC
>TRBD2|once|TRBJ2-3|TRBV9
CASSPGLAGGDTQYF
TGTGCCAGCAGCCCAGGACTAGCGGGTGGAGATACGCAGTATTTT
>.|.|TRBJ2-1|TRBV2
CASSEARSSYNEQFF
TGTGCCAGCAGTGAGGCGCGGAGCTCCTACAATGAGCAGTTCTTC
>.|once|TRBJ2-3|TRBV7-3
CASSLSGDTQYF
TGTGCCAGCAGCTTAAGCGGAGATACGCAGTATTTT
>TRBD1|.|TRBJ2-7|TRBV7-9
CASSSDRQGRYEQYF
TGTGCCAGCAGCTCCGACCGACAGGGTCGGTACGAGCAGTACTTC
>.|.|TRBJ2-7|TRBV4-2
CASSPIVSYEQYF
TGTGCCAGCAGCCCCATTGTCTCCTACGAGCAGTACTTC
>.|.|TRBJ1-4|TRBV15
CATSRDQGVDEKLFF
TGTGCCACCAGCAGAGATCAGGGTGTAGATGAAAAACTGTTTTTT